These 10 T cell receptor beta chains originate from one sample sequenced in a study of control samples from healthy donors and cancer patients. Clones were read by immunoSEQ multiplex PCR, and TCRdb kept only the in-frame ones, dropping some. The repertoire holds about 130,000 clones, 80% to 95% seen once, with less than 7% in the top ten. Sequencing was performed on blood. The receptors were sampled from a man younger than 30 in good health.

The chain uses TRBV28 and TRBJ1-2, with D possibly matching TRBD1 (5 bases). From germline, CDR1 is MDHEN and CDR2 SYDVKM. V lost 7 bases and J 4 bases, leaving 10 bases between the germline ends. CDR3 length: 12 residues. CDR3 coding DNA: TGTGCCAGCACTGAGGGGACCTATGGCTACACCTTC. It translates to CASTEGTYGYTF.

The chain is built from TRBV25-1 and TRBJ1-3; 9 nucleotides align to TRBD1. V shed 4 bases and J 0 bases; nucleotides not matched to a gene: 4. Germline V lookup: CDR1 MGHDK, CDR2 SYGVNS. The CDR3 spans 16 residues. CDR3 in DNA: TGTGCCAGCAGTGGGGGGACAGGGCCCTCTGGAAACACCATATATTTT. Amino acids: CASSGGTGPSGNTIYF.

The rearrangement links TRBV2 to TRBJ2-2, with 7 bases identical to TRBD1. CDR1 is SNHLY, CDR2 FYNNEI, per germline. V shed 4 bases, J shed 4 bases, and the junction held 6 bases outside the gene matches. This CDR3 has 15 residues. The CDR3 DNA is TGTGCCAGCAGTGCCGACAGGGTCGGCACCGGGGAGCTGTTTTTT. This codes for CASSADRVGTGELFF.

V and J are TRBV18 and TRBJ2-1, with 15 positions matching TRBD2. Germline lookup yields CDR1 KGHSH and CDR2 LQKENI. The V and J ends lost 5 bases and 15 bases, in that order; junction bases with no gene match: 11. The CDR3 contains 15 residues. The CDR3 DNA reads TGTGCCAGCTCATCGGGACTAGCGGGGGGCGGCGTCCTGTTCTTC. It specifies CASSSGLAGGGVLFF.

The chain has TRBV7-6 and TRBJ2-5, with 12 bases aligning to TRBD2. The CDR3 is 18 amino acids. V was clipped by 0 bases and J by 1 base; unmatched bases: 6. The V gene's germline CDR1 is SGHVS and CDR2 FNYEAQ. CDR3 bases: TGTGCCAGCAGCTTAGCGACTAGCGGGGGCACTCGCCAAGAGACCCAGTACTTC. Protein product: CASSLATSGGTRQETQYF.

The rearrangement joins TRBV19 to TRBJ1-4, with D hard to call. The CDR3 length is 15 residues. With 6 bases removed from V and 0 bases from J, the gap between germline ends came to 11 bases. Germline values: CDR1 LNHDA, CDR2 SQIVND (reference sequence). CDR3 protein: CASRAERATNEKLFF. CDR3 nucleotide sequence: TGTGCCAGTAGGGCGGAAAGAGCAACTAATGAAAAACTGTTTTTT.

V is TRBV5-1 and J is TRBJ1-2; D is uncertain. Deletions cut 0 bases from V and 10 bases from J, with 16 bases between. Germline assignment: CDR1 SGHRS and CDR2 YFSETQ. The CDR3 covers 14 residues. The CDR3 protein is CASSLVAGSDDYTF. CDR3 coding DNA: TGCGCCAGCAGCTTGGTAGCGGGGTCGGATGACTACACCTTC.

This clone was detected only once. This chain connects TRBV7-9 to TRBJ2-3; 7 bases align to TRBD2. V dropped 4 bases and J dropped 2; count of bases not matched to a gene: 9. CDR3 length: 16 residues. Germline CDR1 SEHNR, CDR2 FQNEAQ (reference sequence). The DNA for the CDR3 is TGTGCCAGCAGCTCCCTGGGGGGGACCCCCACAGATACGCAGTATTTT. It specifies CASSSLGGTPTDTQYF.

The CDR3 reads CASSTRGEFYNSPLHF. DNA of the CDR3: TGTGCCAGTAGTACCAGGGGGGAATTTTATAATTCACCCCTCCACTTT. The genes are TRBV19 and TRBJ1-6, with 7 bases that match TRBD1. The CDR3 covers 16 residues. After removal of 4 bases from V and 4 bases from J, the junction contained 7 bases not matched to a gene. The germline V gene has CDR1 LNHDA and CDR2 SQIVND (reference sequence).

This chain uses TRBV4-2 with TRBJ2-2; TRBD2 might be the D (6 bases). V dropped 8 bases and J dropped 6 bases, with 25 bases sitting between them. This CDR3 spans 17 amino acids. Germline CDR1 is LGHNA and CDR2 is YNFKEQ. CDR3: CASSPSVGGDVSGELFF. DNA for the CDR3: TGTGCCAGCTCGCCTTCGGTTGGCGGGGATGTCTCCGGGGAGCTGTTTTTT.